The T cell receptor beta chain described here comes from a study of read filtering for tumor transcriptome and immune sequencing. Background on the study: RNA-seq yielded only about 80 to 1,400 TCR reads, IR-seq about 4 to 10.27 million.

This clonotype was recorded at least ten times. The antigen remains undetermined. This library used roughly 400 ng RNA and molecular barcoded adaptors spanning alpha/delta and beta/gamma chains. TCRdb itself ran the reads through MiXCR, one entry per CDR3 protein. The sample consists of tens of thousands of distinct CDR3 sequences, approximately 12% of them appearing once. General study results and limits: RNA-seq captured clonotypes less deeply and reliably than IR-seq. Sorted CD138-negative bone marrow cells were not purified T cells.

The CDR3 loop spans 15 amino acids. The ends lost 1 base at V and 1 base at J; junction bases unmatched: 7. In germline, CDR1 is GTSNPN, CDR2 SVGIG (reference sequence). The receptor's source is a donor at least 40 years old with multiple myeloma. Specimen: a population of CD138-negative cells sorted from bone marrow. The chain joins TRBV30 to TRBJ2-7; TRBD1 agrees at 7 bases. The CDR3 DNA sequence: TGTGCCTGGAGTGGGAACCGGGACAGTTCCTACGAGCAGTACTTC. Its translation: CAWSGNRDSSYEQYF.